This TCR beta chain was sequenced during a study of cytomegalovirus exposure and HLA in healthy donors. Study outcomes and limitations: About 87% or about 30% of the time was how often most TCR beta V segments were productive, according to an earlier analysis. TRBV6-2, TRBV6-3 and some other V segments were unresolvable in 87-base-pair reads.

Regarding this clone: Its cognate antigen is unknown.

Germline CDR1 and CDR2: GTSNPN and SVGIG (reference sequence). The CDR3 consists of 15 residues. Losses at the gene ends were 1 base for V and 6 bases for J; bases not matched to a gene: 7. In the PCR, 60 Vbeta and 13 Jbeta primers were used. Assay used: immunoSEQ multiplex PCR; TCRdb lists only in-frame clones, some missing. The sample includes 180,000 or so clones, roughly three quarters of them seen just once. It was healthy bone marrow donors who served as donors. The V gene is TRBV30, the J gene TRBJ1-5; 9 nucleotides align to TRBD1. The sequenced material came from PBMCs. The sequence was collected from a male donor in good health and CMV-seronegative. CDR3 coding DNA: TGTGCCTGGAGTGAAGGACAGGGGTATCGTCAGCCCCAGCATTTT. It is translated as CAWSEGQGYRQPQHF. Filled out from reference TRBV30 and TRBJ1-5, the complete variable domain reads SQTIHQWPATLVQPVGSPLSLECTVEGTSNPNLYWYRQAAGRGLQLLFYSVGIGQISSEVPQNLSASRPQDRQFILSSKKLLLSDSGFYLCAWSEGQGYRQPQHFGDGTRLSIL.